This T cell receptor (beta chain) originates from a study of blood T cell repertoires in COVID-19. Trimming pared 1 base from V and 10 bases from J, leaving 14 bases between. The CDR3 has 15 residues. Germline CDR1 reads LGHNA; CDR2 reads YNFKEQ. Original data processing: Amplification with reference gene primers provided the estimates of nucleated cell counts. Sequencing was performed with immunoSEQ multiplex PCR; in TCRdb, only in-frame clones are kept and a portion is missing. V and J calls and clone size follow that table, whereas D and trimming were derived from the DNA. The sample lists around 100,000 clones; 92% were seen once.

The sequence was obtained from a woman in her forties or fifties with COVID-19, enrolled during active disease. The chain is built from TRBV4-2 and TRBJ1-6; TRBD1 is a possible D gene (5 bases). The material sequenced was peripheral blood. CDR3 in amino acids: CASSQGRAMESPLHF. The CDR3 DNA reads as TGTGCCAGCAGCCAAGGCAGGGCTATGGAATCACCCCTCCACTTT.